Following are 6 T cell receptor beta chains from one sample sequenced in a study of control samples from healthy donors and cancer patients. The assay was immunoSEQ multiplex PCR, and TCRdb's table has in-frame clones only and misses some. The ten most abundant clones cover 2% to 2.5% of a sample with fewer than 200,000 clones. The sequenced material came from blood. The receptors were gathered from a woman in her 30s in good health.

V usage is TRBV7-6 and J usage is TRBJ2-1, with no clear D. V was trimmed by 0 bases and J by 5 bases, leaving 2 bases between them. Germline values: CDR1 SGHVS, CDR2 FNYEAQ. The CDR3 totals 12 residues. CDR3 in DNA: TGTGCCAGCAGCTTAGCAGACAATGAGCAGTTCTTC. As protein: CASSLADNEQFF.

The chain carries TRBV6-2 or TRBV6-3 and TRBJ1-2; D perhaps matches TRBD1 (5 bases). The germline V gene has CDR1 MNHEY and CDR2 SVGEGT. This CDR3 has 13 residues. The V and J ends lost 6 bases and 5 bases respectively, with 13 bases between them. The CDR3 is CASSPGTDYGYTF. The CDR3 DNA reads TGTGCCAGCAGCCCCGGGACGGATTATGGCTACACCTTC.

The J gene is TRBJ2-7, the V gene TRBV2; TRBD1 is a possible D gene (6 bases). This CDR3 has 14 residues. Trimming pared 1 base from V and 2 bases from J, leaving 9 bases between. Germline V gene data show CDR1 as SNHLY and CDR2 as FYNNEI. The CDR3 DNA follows: TGTGCCAGCAGTGAAGGGACAGTTCCCTACGAGCAGTACTTC. Its translation is CASSEGTVPYEQYF.

The V and J genes are TRBV18 and TRBJ2-3; tentative D call: TRBD1 (6 bases). This CDR3 spans 14 amino acids. CDR1 is KGHSH, CDR2 LQKENI, per germline. V lost 3 bases and J lost 4, with 11 bases in between. In DNA form, the CDR3 reads TGTGCCAGCTCACCGACAGGTAGACCAGATACGCAGTATTTT. Translation gives CASSPTGRPDTQYF.

The chain is built from TRBV18 and TRBJ1-5, with D possibly being TRBD1 (6 bases). V was cut by 6 bases and J by 5 bases, with 17 bases left in between. The CDR3 contains 15 residues. Germline lookup yields CDR1 KGHSH and CDR2 LQKENI. The CDR3 here is CASSPAGARDQPQHF. CDR3 DNA: TGTGCCAGCTCCCCGGCAGGGGCGAGGGATCAGCCCCAGCATTTT.

This chain links TRBV4-1 with TRBJ1-6; possible D gene TRBD1, 6 bases. Between the trimmed V and J ends, which lost 0 bases and 0 bases, there was a span of 12 bases. This CDR3 region has 18 residues. In germline, CDR1 is MGHRA, CDR2 YSYEKL. The CDR3 DNA reads as TGCGCCAGCAGCCAAGAAGGGACAAGAAGCTCCTATAATTCACCCCTCCACTTT. Encoded protein: CASSQEGTRSSYNSPLHF.